One T cell receptor beta chain is described in this entry. This entry belongs to a study of a mutant IDH1 vaccine in newly diagnosed glioma. Background on the study: The therapy given earlier, which was standard therapy, consisted of radiotherapy, temozolomide, or both, and most of the patients received both.

Using immunoSEQ multiplex PCR, the repertoire was profiled, and TCRdb retains in-frame clones only, with some absent. The sample has 50,000 to 65,000 clones, 70% to 80% seen once; the top ten hold roughly 1.9%. Noted time point: baseline, week 1 (first vaccination visit). This sample's treatment: pre-vaccination baseline after standard-of-care therapy. V was trimmed by 5 bases and J by 4 bases, leaving 17 bases between them. CDR3 length: 15 amino acids. CDR1 is SGHTA and CDR2 is FQGTGA in the germline V gene. This chain links TRBV7-3 with TRBJ1-2; possible D gene TRBD1, 5 bases. The receptor's source is a woman aged 40 to 50 with glioma. The sample was PBMCs, taken from a glioma patient treated with radiotherapy, temozolomide or both. CDR3 in DNA: TGTGCCAGCAGCGTTCTTCCTACCGGGGCCTATGGCTACACCTTC. Its protein product is CASSVLPTGAYGYTF.